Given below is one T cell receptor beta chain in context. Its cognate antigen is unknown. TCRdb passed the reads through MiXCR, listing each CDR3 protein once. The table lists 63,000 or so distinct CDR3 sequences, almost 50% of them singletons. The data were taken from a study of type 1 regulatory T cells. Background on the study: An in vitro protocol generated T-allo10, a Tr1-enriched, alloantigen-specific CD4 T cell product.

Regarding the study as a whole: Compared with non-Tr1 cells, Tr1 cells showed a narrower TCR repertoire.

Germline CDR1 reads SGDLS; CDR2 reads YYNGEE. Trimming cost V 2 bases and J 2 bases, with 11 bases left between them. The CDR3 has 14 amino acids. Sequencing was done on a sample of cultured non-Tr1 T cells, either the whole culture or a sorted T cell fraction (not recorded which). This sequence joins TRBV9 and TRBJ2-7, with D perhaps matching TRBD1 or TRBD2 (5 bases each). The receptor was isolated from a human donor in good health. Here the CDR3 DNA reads TGTGCCAGCAGCGTCCGGGACGGGACCTACGAGCAGTACTTC. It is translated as CASSVRDGTYEQYF.